This T cell receptor (beta chain) derives from a study of blood T cell repertoires in COVID-19. At the level of the study: Sites across the United States, Italy and Spain contributed samples from acute and convalescent COVID-19. The analysed material was cDNA or gDNA that came from T cells, B-cell-depleted T cells, or PBMCs.

In the original analysis: Using reference gene primer amplification, nucleated cell counts were estimated. Only in-frame clones appear in the TCRdb table, and some are missing; sequencing was by immunoSEQ multiplex PCR. The DNA was the basis for D and trimming; V, J and clone size are from that table. The data show around 8,000 clones, roughly 86% seen once. The CDR3 totals 15 residues. Germline V gives CDR1 LGHDT, CDR2 YNNKEL (reference sequence). V gave up 6 bases and J gave up 7 bases, with 16 bases separating them. The chain couples TRBV3-1 (or the pseudogene TRBV3-2) to TRBJ1-6; D is possibly TRBD1 (6 bases). This sequence originates from an older woman with active COVID-19. Material for sequencing was peripheral blood. CDR3 loop: CASRSTGTTNSPLHF. The CDR3 nucleotides read TGTGCCAGCAGAAGCACCGGGACAACGAATTCACCCCTCCACTTT.